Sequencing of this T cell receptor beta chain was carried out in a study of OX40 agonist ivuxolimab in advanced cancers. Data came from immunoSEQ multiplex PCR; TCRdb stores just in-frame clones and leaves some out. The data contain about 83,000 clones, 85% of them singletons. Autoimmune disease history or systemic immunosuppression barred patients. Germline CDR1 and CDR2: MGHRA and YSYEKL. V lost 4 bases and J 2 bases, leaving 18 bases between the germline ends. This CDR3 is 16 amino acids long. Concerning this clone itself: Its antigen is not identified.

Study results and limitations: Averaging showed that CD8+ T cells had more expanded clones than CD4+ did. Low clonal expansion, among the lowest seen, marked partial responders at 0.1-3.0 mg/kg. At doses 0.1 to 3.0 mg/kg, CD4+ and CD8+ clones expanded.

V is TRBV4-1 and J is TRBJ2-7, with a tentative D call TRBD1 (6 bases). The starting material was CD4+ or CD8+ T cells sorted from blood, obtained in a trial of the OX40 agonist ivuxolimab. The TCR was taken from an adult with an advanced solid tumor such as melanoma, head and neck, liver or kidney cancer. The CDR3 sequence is CASSPLGRGITYEQYF. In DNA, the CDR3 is TGCGCCAGCAGCCCTCTGGGCAGGGGAATAACCTACGAGCAGTACTTC.